The rows below give T cell receptor beta chains drawn from one sample of a study of early T cells in non-severe SARS-CoV-2 infection. TCRdb re-called the 5' RACE reads through MiXCR, storing one row per CDR3 protein. The sample consists of roughly 58,000 distinct CDR3 sequences, approximately 10% of them appearing once. Sequenced: whole blood. The receptors here all came from an adult who was a healthcare worker with PCR-confirmed SARS-CoV-2 infection or an uninfected control (not recorded which). Both conserved end residues are part of each CDR3. A D gene is named only where the DNA matches it firmly. Expanded clones get a size class; other rows say once, few or many, or leave the size out.

>few|TRBJ1-5|TRBV7-9|-
TGTGCCAGCAGCAAGGGGACGGGGAATCAGCCCCAGCATTTT
CASSKGTGNQPQHF
>few|TRBJ1-6|TRBV7-2|-
TGTGCCAGCAGCTTCCGCCCCCTAGGTTCACCCCTCCACTTT
CASSFRPLGSPLHF
>many|TRBJ2-1|TRBV19|-
TGTGCCAGTAGTATAGTAGGCTCCTACAATGAGCAGTTCTTC
CASSIVGSYNEQFF
>-|TRBJ2-7|TRBV7-9|-
TGTGCCAGCAGCCCCCGTGACGGCGAGTCCTACGAGCAGTACTTC
CASSPRDGESYEQYF
>-|TRBJ2-1|TRBV7-3|-
TGTGCCAGCAGCTCCGGGGGAATTTTGAATGAGCAGTTCTTC
CASSSGGILNEQFF
>few|TRBJ2-7|TRBV12-3/TRBV12-4|-
TGTGCCAGCAGTCCAGCGGGCTACGAGCAGTACTTC
CASSPAGYEQYF
>few|TRBJ2-3|TRBV29-1|TRBD1
TGCAGCGTTGAGGTGGCAGGGGGACGAGATACGCAGTATTTT
CSVEVAGGRDTQYF
>few|TRBJ1-2|TRBV5-5|-
TGTGCCAGCAGCTTGGCAAGGGCCTCATATGGCTACACCTTC
CASSLARASYGYTF
>-|TRBJ2-7|TRBV19|-
TGTGCCACCCGAGCGGTGAGCTCCTACGAGCAGTACTTC
CATRAVSSYEQYF
>-|TRBJ2-2|TRBV27|-
TGTGCCAGCAGTTACACGCGGGCTCTGCGGACCGGGGAGCTGTTTTTT
CASSYTRALRTGELFF
>many|TRBJ2-1|TRBV7-9|-
TGTGCCAGCAGCCACCAGAATGAGCAGTTCTTC
CASSHQNEQFF
>-|TRBJ1-5|TRBV20-1|-
TGCAGTGTCGCACAGGGAGATCAGCCCCAGCATTTT
CSVAQGDQPQHF
>-|TRBJ1-1|TRBV18|TRBD1
TGTGCCAGCTCAACAAGGACAGGCCCCTTGGACACTGAAGCTTTCTTT
CASSTRTGPLDTEAFF
>many|TRBJ1-5|TRBV29-1|TRBD1
TGCAGCGTGGTGACAGGGAGAGGACAGCCCCAGCATTTT
CSVVTGRGQPQHF
>-|TRBJ1-1|TRBV12-3/TRBV12-4|-
TGTGCCAGCAGTTCCGAGAACACTGAAGCTTTCTTT
CASSSENTEAFF
>once|TRBJ2-7|TRBV20-1|-
TGCAGTGCTAGGAGGGAATACGAGCAGTACTTC
CSARREYEQYF
>-|TRBJ2-7|TRBV27|-
TGTGCCAGCAGTTTACTAGGGGCAGGGGCAATCGGCGAGCAGTACTTC
CASSLLGAGAIGEQYF